This T cell receptor (beta chain) emerged from a study of T cell changes during pregnancy in multiple sclerosis. This CDR3 is built from 11 residues. CDR1 is DFQATT and CDR2 is SNEGSKA in the germline V gene (reference sequence). Clones were sequenced by immunoSEQ multiplex PCR, and TCRdb holds only the in-frame ones, with some missing. The sample lists tens of thousands of clones; roughly 91% were seen once. The rearrangement joins TRBV20-1 to TRBJ2-7; 8 bases align to TRBD1. The clonotype comes from a female donor in good health, enrolled as a control in a pregnancy study. The sample was peripheral blood, taken in the third trimester of pregnancy. This chain's CDR3 is CSGTGKDEQYF. The DNA of the CDR3 is TGCTCCGGGACAGGAAAGGACGAGCAGTACTTC.